This T cell receptor (beta chain) appears in the sequencing data of a study of early T cells in non-severe SARS-CoV-2 infection. Looking at the study overall: The sequenced material was bulk RNA from unsorted whole blood, and its chains were unpaired.

This CDR3 has 18 residues. CDR1 and CDR2 (germline): SGHKS, YYEKEE (reference sequence). With V trimmed by 4 bases and J by 3 bases, 15 bases remained unmatched. Study-wide findings and caveats: Matching results from VDJdb favored anti-spike CD8 responses, leaving private and CD4 specificities undetected.

This clonotype was recorded at least ten times. Its antigen is as yet unknown. Individually, cDNA molecules had unique molecular identifiers attached to them. TCRdb reprocessed the 5' RACE reads with MiXCR, giving one entry per CDR3 protein. The sample has approximately 84,000 distinct CDR3 sequences, more than 13% seen once. This receptor was identified in an adult who was a healthcare worker with PCR-confirmed SARS-CoV-2 infection or an uninfected control (not recorded which). This chain connects TRBV5-5 to TRBJ1-1; 10 positions agree with TRBD1. The source material was whole blood. The CDR3 nucleotides read TGTGCCAGCAGCCCGGGACGGGACAGGGGCTTCCGTTACACTGAAGCTTTCTTT. As protein: CASSPGRDRGFRYTEAFF. The entire variable domain, with the rest obtained from reference TRBV5-5 and TRBJ1-1, is as follows: DAGVTQSPTHLIKTRGQQVTLRCSPISGHKSVSWYQQVLGQGPQFIFQYYEKEERGRGNFPDRFSARQFPNYSSELNVNALLLGDSALYLCASSPGRDRGFRYTEAFFGQGTRLTVV.